This T cell receptor beta chain is from a study of T cell repertoires in cytomegalovirus infection. Study-level findings and limits: HLA-C-restricted CMV clonotypes gave the most frequent clonotype in two of eight donors.

With respect to this clonotype: Its matching antigen is unknown.

TCRdb passed the reads through MiXCR, listing each CDR3 protein once. The table lists about 450,000 distinct CDR3 sequences, about 33% of them singletons. The ends were cut back, 1 base at V and 0 bases at J, with 9 bases in the middle. This CDR3 has 15 residues. This clonotype was sampled from a human donor in good health (CMV status not recorded). Some clones in this sample may be carry-over from other donors' samples. The gene calls are TRBV12-3 or TRBV12-4 and TRBJ1-1; D is possibly TRBD1 (5 bases). The specimen sequenced was PBMCs. CDR3 loop: CASSLDGALNTEAFF. CDR3 bases: TGTGCCAGCAGTTTAGATGGGGCCCTGAACACTGAAGCTTTCTTT.